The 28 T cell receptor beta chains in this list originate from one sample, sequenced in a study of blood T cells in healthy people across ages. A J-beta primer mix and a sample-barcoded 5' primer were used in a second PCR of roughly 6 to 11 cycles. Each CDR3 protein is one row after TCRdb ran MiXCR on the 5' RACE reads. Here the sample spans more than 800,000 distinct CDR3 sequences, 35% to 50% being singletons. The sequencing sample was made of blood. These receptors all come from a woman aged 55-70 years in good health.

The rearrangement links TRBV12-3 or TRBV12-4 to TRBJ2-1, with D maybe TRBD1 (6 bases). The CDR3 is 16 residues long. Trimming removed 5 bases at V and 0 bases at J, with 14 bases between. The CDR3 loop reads CASSRSDSSSYNEQFF. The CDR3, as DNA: TGTGCCAGCAGTCGATCGGACAGCAGCTCCTACAATGAGCAGTTCTTC.

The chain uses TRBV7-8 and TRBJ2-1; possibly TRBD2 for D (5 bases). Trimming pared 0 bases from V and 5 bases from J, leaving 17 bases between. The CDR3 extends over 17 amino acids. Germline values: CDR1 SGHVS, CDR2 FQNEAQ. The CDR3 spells CASSLAGKGLENNEQFF. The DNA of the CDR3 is TGTGCCAGCAGCTTAGCGGGAAAAGGACTGGAAAACAATGAGCAGTTCTTC. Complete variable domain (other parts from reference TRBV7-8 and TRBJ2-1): GAGVSQSPRYKVAKRGQDVALRCDPISGHVSLFWYQQALGQGPEFLTYFQNEAQLDKSGLPSDRFFAERPEGSVSTLKIQRTQQEDSAVYLCASSLAGKGLENNEQFFGPGTRLTVL.

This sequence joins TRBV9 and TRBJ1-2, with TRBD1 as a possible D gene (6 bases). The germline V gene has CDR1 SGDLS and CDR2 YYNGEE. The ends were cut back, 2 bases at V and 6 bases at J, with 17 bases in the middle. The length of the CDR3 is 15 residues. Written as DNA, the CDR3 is TGTGCCAGCAGCGTCGGACAGAGGGTCGGAGATGGCTACACCTTC. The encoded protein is CASSVGQRVGDGYTF.

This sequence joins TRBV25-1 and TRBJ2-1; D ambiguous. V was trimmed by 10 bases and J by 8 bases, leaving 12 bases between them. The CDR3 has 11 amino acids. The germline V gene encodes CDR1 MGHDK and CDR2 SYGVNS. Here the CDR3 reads CANPLDDEQFF. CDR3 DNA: TGTGCCAACCCCCTGGACGATGAGCAGTTCTTC.

The CDR3 reads CASSPQGYNYGYTF. CDR3 nucleotides: TGTGCCAGCAGTCCGCAGGGTTATAACTATGGCTACACCTTC. The chain recombines TRBV2 with TRBJ1-2; weak D call: TRBD1 (5 bases). There are 14 residues in the CDR3. V lost 5 bases and J lost 1, with 11 bases in between. Germline V gene lookup returns CDR1 SNHLY and CDR2 FYNNEI.

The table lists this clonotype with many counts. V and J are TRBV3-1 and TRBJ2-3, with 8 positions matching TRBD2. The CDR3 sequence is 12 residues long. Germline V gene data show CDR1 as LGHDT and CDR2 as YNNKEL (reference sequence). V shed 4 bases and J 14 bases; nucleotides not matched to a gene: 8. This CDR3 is CASSPYGTSVYF. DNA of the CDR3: TGTGCCAGCAGCCCATACGGGACTAGTGTGTATTTT.

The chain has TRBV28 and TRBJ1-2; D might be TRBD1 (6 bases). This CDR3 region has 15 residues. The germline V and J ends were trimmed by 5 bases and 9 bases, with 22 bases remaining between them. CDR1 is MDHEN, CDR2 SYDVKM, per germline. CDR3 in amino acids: CASSDLTGSSDSYTF. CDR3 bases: TGTGCCAGCAGTGACCTGACAGGCTCCTCGGATAGCTACACCTTC.

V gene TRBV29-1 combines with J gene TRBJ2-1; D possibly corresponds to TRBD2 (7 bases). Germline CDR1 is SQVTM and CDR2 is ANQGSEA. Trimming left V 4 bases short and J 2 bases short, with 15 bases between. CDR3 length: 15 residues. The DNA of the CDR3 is TGCAGCGTTGGGGGGCACGGGGGGCCCTACAATGAGCAGTTCTTC. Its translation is CSVGGHGGPYNEQFF.

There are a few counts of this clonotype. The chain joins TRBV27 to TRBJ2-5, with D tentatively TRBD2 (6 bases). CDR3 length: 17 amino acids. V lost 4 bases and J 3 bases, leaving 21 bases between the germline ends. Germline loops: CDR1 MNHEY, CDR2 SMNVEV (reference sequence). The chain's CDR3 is CASSSGVLGVKKETQYF. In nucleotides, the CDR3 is TGTGCCAGCAGTTCGGGGGTGCTAGGGGTAAAAAAAGAGACCCAGTACTTC.

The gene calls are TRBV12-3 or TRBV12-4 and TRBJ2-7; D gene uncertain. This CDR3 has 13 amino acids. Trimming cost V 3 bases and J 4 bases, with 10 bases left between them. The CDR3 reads CASSLGYKYEQYF. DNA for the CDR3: TGTGCCAGCAGTTTGGGTTACAAGTACGAGCAGTACTTC.

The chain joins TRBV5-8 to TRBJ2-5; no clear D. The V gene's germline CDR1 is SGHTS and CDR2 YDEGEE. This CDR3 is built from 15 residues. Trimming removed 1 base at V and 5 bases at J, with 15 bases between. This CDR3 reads CASSLWTVGSETQYF. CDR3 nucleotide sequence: TGTGCCAGCAGCTTGTGGACGGTGGGTTCGGAGACCCAGTACTTC.

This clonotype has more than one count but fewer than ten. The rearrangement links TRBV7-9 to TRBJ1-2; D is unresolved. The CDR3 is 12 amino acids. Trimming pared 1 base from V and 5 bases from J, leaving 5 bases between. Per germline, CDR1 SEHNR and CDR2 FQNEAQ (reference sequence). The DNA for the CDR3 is TGTGCCAGCAGCTTAGGTTTTTATGGCTACACCTTC. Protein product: CASSLGFYGYTF. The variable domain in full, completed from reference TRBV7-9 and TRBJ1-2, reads DTGVSQNPRHKITKRGQNVTFRCDPISEHNRLYWYRQTLGQGPEFLTYFQNEAQLEKSRLLSDRFSAERPKGSFSTLEIQRTEQGDSAMYLCASSLGFYGYTFGSGTRLTVV.

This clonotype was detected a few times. The CDR3 here is CASSLSFRADQPQHF. In nucleotides, the CDR3 is TGTGCCAGCAGTTTATCTTTCAGGGCAGATCAGCCCCAGCATTTT. The gene calls are TRBV28 and TRBJ1-5, with a tentative D call TRBD1 (5 bases). V shed 1 base and J shed 5 bases, with 12 bases lying between them. This CDR3 region has 15 residues. Germline V gene sequence: CDR1 MDHEN, CDR2 SYDVKM.

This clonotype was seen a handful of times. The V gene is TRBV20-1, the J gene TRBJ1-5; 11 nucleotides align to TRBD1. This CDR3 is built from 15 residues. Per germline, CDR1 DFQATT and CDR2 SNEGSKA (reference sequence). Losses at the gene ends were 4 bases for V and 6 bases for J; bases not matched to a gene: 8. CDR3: CSAIRTGGLVQPQHF. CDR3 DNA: TGCAGTGCTATAAGGACAGGGGGCTTGGTTCAGCCCCAGCATTTT.

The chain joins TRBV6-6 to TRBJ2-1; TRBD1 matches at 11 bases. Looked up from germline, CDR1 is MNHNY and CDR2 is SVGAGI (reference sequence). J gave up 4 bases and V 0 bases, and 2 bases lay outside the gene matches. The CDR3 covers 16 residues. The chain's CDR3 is CASSYSGQGAYNEQFF. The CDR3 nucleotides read TGTGCCAGCAGTTACTCTGGACAGGGGGCTTACAATGAGCAGTTCTTC.

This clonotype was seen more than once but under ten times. The CDR3 region has the DNA TGTGCCAGCAGCTTAGCGATAGGGCCCCGCTCCTACGAGCAGTACTTC. Protein: CASSLAIGPRSYEQYF. This chain connects TRBV7-9 to TRBJ2-7; the D is unclear. The V end was cut by 0 bases, the J end by 0 bases, with 12 bases between. Germline assignment: CDR1 SEHNR and CDR2 FQNEAQ (reference sequence). CDR3 length: 16 residues.

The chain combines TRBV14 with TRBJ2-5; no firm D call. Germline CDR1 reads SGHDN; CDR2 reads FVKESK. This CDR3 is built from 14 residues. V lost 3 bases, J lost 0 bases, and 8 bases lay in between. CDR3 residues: CASSHHSYQETQYF. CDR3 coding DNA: TGTGCCAGCAGCCACCATTCGTACCAAGAGACCCAGTACTTC.

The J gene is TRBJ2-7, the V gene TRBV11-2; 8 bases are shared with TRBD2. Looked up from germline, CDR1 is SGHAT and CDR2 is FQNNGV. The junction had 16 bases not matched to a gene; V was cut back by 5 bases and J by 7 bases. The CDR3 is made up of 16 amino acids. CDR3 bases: TGTGCCAGCAGCCCCGGCGGCAGCGGGAGAGGCAATGAGCAGTACTTC. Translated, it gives CASSPGGSGRGNEQYF.

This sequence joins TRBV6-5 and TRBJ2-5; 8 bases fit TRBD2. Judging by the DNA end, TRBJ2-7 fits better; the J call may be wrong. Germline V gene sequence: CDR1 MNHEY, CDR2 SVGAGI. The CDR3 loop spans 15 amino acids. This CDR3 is CASRIGGAGAYEQYF. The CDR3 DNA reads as TGTGCCAGCAGAATCGGGGGGGCCGGTGCCTACGAGCAGTACTTC.

CDR3 nucleotides: TGCAGCGTTGCCCGGGACGGCAATGAGCAGTTCTTC. Translated, it gives CSVARDGNEQFF. The chain couples TRBV29-1 to TRBJ2-1; possibly TRBD1 or TRBD2 for D (5 bases each). Trimming cost V 4 bases and J 6 bases, with 10 bases left between them. CDR1 SQVTM and CDR2 ANQGSEA come from the germline V gene. This CDR3 is 12 amino acids long.

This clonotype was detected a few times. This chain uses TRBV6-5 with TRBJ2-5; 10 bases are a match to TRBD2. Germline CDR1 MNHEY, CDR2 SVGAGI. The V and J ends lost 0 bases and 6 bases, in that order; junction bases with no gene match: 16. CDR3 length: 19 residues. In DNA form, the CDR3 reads TGTGCCAGCAGTTACTCGAGGTCCAGCGGGAGGGCCGTTATAAAGACCCAGTACTTC. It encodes CASSYSRSSGRAVIKTQYF.

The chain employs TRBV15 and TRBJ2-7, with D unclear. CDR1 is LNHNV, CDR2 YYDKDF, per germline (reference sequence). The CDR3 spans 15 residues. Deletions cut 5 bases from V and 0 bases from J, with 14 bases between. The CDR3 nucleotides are TGTGCCACCAGCTCTCAAGAGACCAGCTCCTACGAGCAGTACTTC. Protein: CATSSQETSSYEQYF.

The CDR3 is CASSQDSWGAISYNEQYF. CDR3 in DNA: TGCGCCAGCAGCCAAGATAGCTGGGGCGCCATCTCCTACAATGAGCAGTACTTC. The V and J genes are TRBV4-1 and TRBJ2-1; D is perhaps TRBD1 (5 bases). The better agreement between TRBJ2-7 and the DNA end casts doubt on the J call. The V gene's germline CDR1 is MGHRA and CDR2 YSYEKL. CDR3 length equals 18 residues.

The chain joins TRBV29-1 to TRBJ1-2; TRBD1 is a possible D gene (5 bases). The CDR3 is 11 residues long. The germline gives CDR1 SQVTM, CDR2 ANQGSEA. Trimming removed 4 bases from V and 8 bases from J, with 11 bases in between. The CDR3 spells CSVGQGRGYTF. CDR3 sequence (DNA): TGCAGCGTTGGGCAGGGCAGAGGCTACACCTTC. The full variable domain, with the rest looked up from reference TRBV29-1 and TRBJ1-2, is SAVISQKPSRDICQRGTSLTIQCQVDSQVTMMFWYRQQPGQSLTLIATANQGSEATYESGFVIDKFPISRPNLTFSTLTVSNMSPEDSSIYLCSVGQGRGYTFGSGTRLTVV.

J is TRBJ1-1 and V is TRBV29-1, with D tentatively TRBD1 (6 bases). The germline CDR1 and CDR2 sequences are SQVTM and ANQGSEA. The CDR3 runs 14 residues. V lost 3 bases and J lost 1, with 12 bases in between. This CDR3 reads CSVDKATGNTEAFF. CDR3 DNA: TGCAGCGTTGATAAGGCGACAGGGAACACTGAAGCTTTCTTT.

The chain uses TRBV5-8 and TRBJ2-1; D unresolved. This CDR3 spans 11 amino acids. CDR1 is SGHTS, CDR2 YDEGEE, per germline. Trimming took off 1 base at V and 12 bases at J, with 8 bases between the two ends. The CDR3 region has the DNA TGTGCCAGCAGCTTGACGAGGTCGCAGTTCTTC. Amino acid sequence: CASSLTRSQFF.

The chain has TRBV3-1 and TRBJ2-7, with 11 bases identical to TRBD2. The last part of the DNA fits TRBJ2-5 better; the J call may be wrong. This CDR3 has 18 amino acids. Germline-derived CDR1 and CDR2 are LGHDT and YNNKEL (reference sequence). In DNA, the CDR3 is TGTGCCAGCAGCGCAAGCTCCATAGCGGGAGGGCCCTCGGGGACCCAGTACTTC. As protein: CASSASSIAGGPSGTQYF.

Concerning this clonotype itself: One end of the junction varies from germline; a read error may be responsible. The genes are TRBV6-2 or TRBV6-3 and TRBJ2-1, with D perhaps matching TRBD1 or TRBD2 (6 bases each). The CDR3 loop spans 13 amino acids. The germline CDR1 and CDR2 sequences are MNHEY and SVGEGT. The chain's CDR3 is CAIRMGGYSEQFF. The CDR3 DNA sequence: TGTGCCATCCGGATGGGGGGCTACAGTGAGCAGTTCTTC.